The 31 T cell receptor beta chains below all came from one sample that was sequenced in a study of blood T cell repertoires in COVID-19 (dated by TCRdb to about 2020). Libraries were prepared through the immunoSEQ multiplex PCR assay. TCRdb retrieved this table from immuneACCESS and kept in-frame rearrangements only. Not all clones are present; in checked studies, unresolved V genes account for under half, and no reason is known for the remainder. The sample contains about 90,000 clones, more than 70% of them found a single time. The ten largest clones represent 17% of the sample. Sample: peripheral blood. The receptor set was obtained from a human donor in a cohort sampled during active COVID-19.

The chain uses TRBV7-9 and TRBJ1-2, with a possible D match to TRBD1 (5 bases). Germline V CDR1 and CDR2: SEHNR, FQNEAQ (reference sequence). The CDR3 is 13 amino acids. With 1 base removed from V and 8 bases from J, the gap between germline ends came to 11 bases. CDR3 bases: TGTGCCAGCAGCTTAGTAGGGGAAAAGGGCTACACCTTC. Its protein is CASSLVGEKGYTF.

The chain carries TRBV6-6 and TRBJ1-1; unclear D gene. Germline CDR1 MNHNY, CDR2 SVGAGI (reference sequence). This CDR3 comprises 16 residues. V was cut by 0 bases and J by 1 base, with 12 bases left in between. The DNA for the CDR3 is TGTGCCAGCAGTTACTCTCCACCAGGATGGAACACTGAAGCTTTCTTT. Translation: CASSYSPPGWNTEAFF.

The V and J genes are TRBV19 and TRBJ2-7, with 15 bases fitting TRBD2. From germline, CDR1 is LNHDA and CDR2 SQIVND (reference sequence). Trimming removed 10 bases from V and 5 bases from J; junction bases left unmatched: 6. The CDR3 has 14 amino acids. The CDR3 spells CATGLAGGPHEQYF. For the CDR3, the DNA is TGTGCCACCGGACTAGCGGGGGGGCCCCACGAGCAGTACTTC. Drawing the rest from reference TRBV19 and TRBJ2-7, the complete variable domain is DGGITQSPKYLFRKEGQNVTLSCEQNLNHDAMYWYRQDPGQGLRLIYYSQIVNDFQKGDIAEGYSVSREKKESFPLTVTSAQKNPTAFYLCATGLAGGPHEQYFGPGTRLTVT.

The chain employs TRBV3-1 (or the pseudogene TRBV3-2) and TRBJ2-7; D is undetermined. V was shortened by 1 base and J by 6 bases, with 7 bases between the two germline ends. The CDR3 has 12 amino acids. The V gene's germline CDR1 is LGHDT and CDR2 YNNKEL (reference sequence). For the CDR3, the DNA is TGTGCCAGCAGCCAAGTTGGCTCCGAGCAGTACTTC. This sequence encodes CASSQVGSEQYF.

The chain joins TRBV9 to TRBJ2-1; 7 bases agree with TRBD2. In germline, CDR1 is SGDLS, CDR2 YYNGEE. CDR3 size: 15 residues. V gave up 0 bases and J gave up 7 bases; unmatched junction bases: 7. The CDR3 region has the DNA TGTGCCAGCAGCGTAGGTCGGGGGGTTTATAATGAGCAGTTCTTC. Protein: CASSVGRGVYNEQFF.

This clone was detected once. V and J are TRBV3-1 (or the pseudogene TRBV3-2) and TRBJ1-1; TRBD1 might be the D (6 bases). From germline, CDR1 is LGHDT and CDR2 YNNKEL (reference sequence). The CDR3 length is 14 residues. With 0 bases removed from V and 8 bases from J, the gap between germline ends came to 13 bases. CDR3 in amino acids: CASSQDLVTGEAFF. The DNA for the CDR3 is TGTGCCAGCAGCCAAGATTTAGTAACAGGGGAAGCTTTCTTT.

The V and J genes are TRBV5-5 and TRBJ1-1; tentatively, D is TRBD1 (5 bases). The CDR3 spans 14 residues. In germline, CDR1 is SGHKS, CDR2 YYEKEE (reference sequence). Trimming removed 1 base at V and 1 base at J, with 8 bases between. In DNA, the CDR3 is TGTGCCAGCAGCTTGCGACAGTCGAACACTGAAGCTTTCTTT. Encoded protein: CASSLRQSNTEAFF.

V gene TRBV7-8 combines with J gene TRBJ1-2, with D perhaps matching TRBD1 (5 bases). The CDR3 spans 14 residues. Germline CDR1 is SGHVS and CDR2 is FQNEAQ. Deletions cut 8 bases from V and 8 bases from J, with 21 bases between. The CDR3 DNA follows: TGTGCCAGCGCAACCCAGGGCGGAGGGAAGGGCTACACCTTC. Its protein is CASATQGGGKGYTF. The full variable domain, with the rest looked up from reference TRBV7-8 and TRBJ1-2, is GAGVSQSPRYKVAKRGQDVALRCDPISGHVSLFWYQQALGQGPEFLTYFQNEAQLDKSGLPSDRFFAERPEGSVSTLKIQRTQQEDSAVYLCASATQGGGKGYTFGSGTRLTVV.

This sequence joins TRBV5-8 and TRBJ1-4, with 9 bases matching TRBD1. Germline V gene data show CDR1 as SGHTS and CDR2 as YDEGEE. The J segment lost 6 bases and the V segment lost 1 base, leaving 7 bases of the junction unmatched. There are 16 residues in the CDR3. The CDR3 nucleotides read TGTGCCAGCAGCTTGCTTAGGACAGGGGCGTATGAAAAACTGTTTTTT. Its translation: CASSLLRTGAYEKLFF.

The rearrangement links TRBV7-9 to TRBJ2-1, with TRBD2 as a possible D gene (6 bases). CDR3 size: 13 residues. Trimming stripped 5 bases from V and 8 bases from J, with 13 bases between. Germline V gene sequence: CDR1 SEHNR, CDR2 FQNEAQ (reference sequence). The CDR3 here is CASSLRTGDEQFF. CDR3 sequence (DNA): TGTGCCAGCAGCCTCCGAACGGGGGATGAGCAGTTCTTC.

Here the CDR3 reads CASSRDRGQGSTQYF. CDR3 in DNA: TGTGCCAGCAGTCGGGACAGGGGGCAGGGAAGTACGCAGTATTTT. The V and J genes are TRBV2 and TRBJ2-3; 12 bases agree with TRBD1. The CDR3 contains 15 residues. V dropped 5 bases and J dropped 8; count of bases not matched to a gene: 8. CDR1 SNHLY and CDR2 FYNNEI come from the germline V gene.

This chain connects TRBV5-1 to TRBJ2-1; D remains unclear. Germline V lookup: CDR1 SGHRS, CDR2 YFSETQ. With 2 bases removed from V and 5 bases from J, the gap between germline ends came to 8 bases. This CDR3 has 13 amino acids. The CDR3 DNA is TGCGCCAGCAGCTTCGTGTCCGACAATGAGCAGTTCTTC. As protein: CASSFVSDNEQFF.

This chain joins TRBV6-5 and TRBJ1-5; maybe TRBD1 (6 bases). Trimming left V 7 bases short and J 5 bases short, with 15 bases between. The CDR3 runs 14 residues. In germline, CDR1 is MNHEY, CDR2 SVGAGI. As DNA, the CDR3 is TGTGCCAGCACCAAGACACAGGGCGATCAGCCCCAGCATTTT. It yields the protein CASTKTQGDQPQHF.

V is TRBV5-1 and J is TRBJ2-1, with TRBD2 matching 13 bases. Germline CDR1 reads SGHRS; CDR2 reads YFSETQ. This CDR3 has 16 residues. After removal of 4 bases from V and 4 bases from J, the junction contained 5 bases not matched to a gene. The CDR3 nucleotides are TGCGCCAGCAGCCCGGCGACTAGCGGGGGGTACAATGAGCAGTTCTTC. Translating it yields CASSPATSGGYNEQFF. The whole variable domain, remainder taken from reference TRBV5-1 and TRBJ2-1, is KAGVTQTPRYLIKTRGQQVTLSCSPISGHRSVSWYQQTPGQGLQFLFEYFSETQRNKGNFPGRFSGRQFSNSRSEMNVSTLELGDSALYLCASSPATSGGYNEQFFGPGTRLTVL.

This clone was found once. The chain recombines TRBV18 with TRBJ1-1, with TRBD1 as a possible D gene (5 bases). Germline CDR1 is KGHSH and CDR2 is LQKENI. V was pared by 5 bases and J by 4 bases, with 17 bases between. This CDR3 is built from 15 residues. CDR3 coding DNA: TGTGCCAGCTCATCCGACAGCTCGATCGGCACTGAAGCTTTCTTT. Its protein is CASSSDSSIGTEAFF.

This sequence joins TRBV21-1 and TRBJ2-3; the D call TRBD1 from the table was never checked on the DNA. TRBV21-1 is assigned pseudogene status. This CDR3 has 13 residues. CDR3: CASITSGGDTQYF. CDR3 nucleotide sequence: TGTGCCAGCATTACTTCAGGGGGCGATACGCAGTATTTT.

The rearrangement uses TRBV11-2 and TRBJ2-1; unclear D gene. The CDR3 has 15 amino acids. CDR1 is SGHAT and CDR2 is FQNNGV in the germline V gene. The germline V and J ends were trimmed by 0 bases and 8 bases, with 14 bases remaining between them. The CDR3 loop reads CASSLDTVVGDEQFF. The DNA for the CDR3 is TGTGCCAGCAGCTTAGATACGGTAGTGGGCGATGAGCAGTTCTTC. Based on the CDR3 plus reference TRBV11-2 and TRBJ2-1, the full variable domain is EAGVAQSPRYKIIEKRQSVAFWCNPISGHATLYWYQQILGQGPKLLIQFQNNGVVDDSQLPKDRFSAERLKGVDSTLKIQPAKLEDSAVYLCASSLDTVVGDEQFFGPGTRLTVL.

V usage is TRBV9 and J usage is TRBJ2-2; D is perhaps TRBD1 (6 bases). The CDR3 loop spans 15 amino acids. Looked up from germline, CDR1 is SGDLS and CDR2 is YYNGEE. The ends were cut back, 0 bases at V and 3 bases at J, with 9 bases in the middle. CDR3 residues: CASSVAGAHTGELFF. The CDR3 DNA reads TGTGCCAGCAGCGTAGCAGGGGCCCACACCGGGGAGCTGTTTTTT.

This rearrangement joins TRBV7-3 to TRBJ1-1; D might be TRBD1 (5 bases). Germline values: CDR1 SGHTA, CDR2 FQGTGA. V dropped 0 bases and J dropped 8 bases, with 10 bases sitting between them. The CDR3 consists of 13 residues. CDR3 nucleotides: TGTGCCAGCAGCTTAACTGCTTGGACAGAAGCTTTCTTT. The encoded protein is CASSLTAWTEAFF.

The V call is TRBV4-2, the J call TRBJ1-2; the D gene is possibly TRBD1 (6 bases). Between the trimmed V and J ends, which lost 4 bases and 8 bases, there was a span of 11 bases. The CDR3 loop spans 12 amino acids. Germline CDR1 and CDR2: LGHNA and YNFKEQ. The CDR3 coding sequence is TGTGCCAGCAGCCTTGAGGGGGACGGCTACACCTTC. Translating gives CASSLEGDGYTF.

The chain employs TRBV7-3 and TRBJ1-3, with a possible D match to TRBD1 (6 bases). The CDR3 is 15 amino acids. V dropped 5 bases and J dropped 0 bases, with 11 bases sitting between them. Germline lookup yields CDR1 SGHTA and CDR2 FQGTGA. The chain's CDR3 is CASSRKQGSGNTIYF. The CDR3 DNA follows: TGTGCCAGCAGCCGGAAACAGGGCTCTGGAAACACCATATATTTT.

The chain couples TRBV4-1 to TRBJ1-2; TRBD1 aligns across 9 bases. Germline V gives CDR1 MGHRA, CDR2 YSYEKL. J lost 1 base, V lost 1 base, and 4 bases had no gene match. The CDR3 runs to 16 residues. CDR3: CASSQAGTGSNYGYTF. Written as DNA, the CDR3 is TGCGCCAGCAGCCAAGCCGGGACAGGGAGTAACTATGGCTACACCTTC.

The J gene is TRBJ2-7, the V gene TRBV18; 7 nucleotides align to TRBD1. J was trimmed by 5 bases and V by 2 bases; bases with no gene match: 9. Germline CDR1 and CDR2: KGHSH and LQKENI. The CDR3 runs 15 residues. CDR3 nucleotide sequence: TGTGCCAGCTCACCAAGGGACAGCCTTCGGGACGAGCAGTACTTC. Protein product: CASSPRDSLRDEQYF.

The DNA for the CDR3 is TGTGCCAGCAGCTTAGCCCTAGCGGGGAAAGGGGAGCTGTTTTTT. It translates to CASSLALAGKGELFF. The rearrangement uses TRBV7-2 and TRBJ2-2; 9 nucleotides agree with TRBD2. Germline CDR1 SGHTA, CDR2 FQGNSA. J lost 8 bases, V lost 0 bases, and 4 bases had no gene match. The CDR3 is 15 amino acids.

CDR3 amino acids: CASSTHRGQTNEKLFF. Here the CDR3 DNA reads TGTGCCAGCAGCACTCACAGGGGGCAAACTAATGAAAAACTGTTTTTT. V gene TRBV28 combines with J gene TRBJ1-4; 9 bases agree with TRBD1. The CDR3 is 16 residues long. V lost 6 bases to trimming and J lost 1 base; unmatched junction nucleotides: 6. Germline values: CDR1 MDHEN, CDR2 SYDVKM.

The chain joins TRBV5-4 to TRBJ2-7, with TRBD2 identical over 8 bases. V gave up 4 bases and J gave up 4 bases; unmatched junction bases: 7. Germline V gene sequence: CDR1 SGHNT, CDR2 YYREEE (reference sequence). The CDR3 is made up of 14 amino acids. Here the CDR3 DNA reads TGTGCCAGCAGCCCGGGGACTAGTAAATACGAGCAGTACTTC. Its translation: CASSPGTSKYEQYF. The full variable domain, with the rest looked up from reference TRBV5-4 and TRBJ2-7, is ETGVTQSPTHLIKTRGQQVTLRCSSQSGHNTVSWYQQALGQGPQFIFQYYREEENGRGNFPPRFSGLQFPNYSSELNVNALELDDSALYLCASSPGTSKYEQYFGPGTRLTVT.

The gene calls are TRBV4-2 and TRBJ2-1; D perhaps matches TRBD2 (6 bases). Trimming removed 2 bases at V and 10 bases at J, with 12 bases between. In germline, CDR1 is LGHNA, CDR2 YNFKEQ. CDR3 length: 13 amino acids. CDR3 loop: CASSQHRDSEQFF. The DNA for the CDR3 is TGTGCCAGCAGCCAACACCGGGACTCAGAGCAGTTCTTC.

The chain is built from TRBV2 and TRBJ1-2; 7 bases line up with TRBD1. The V segment lost 6 bases and the J segment 4 bases; nucleotides outside the gene matches: 8. The germline CDR1 and CDR2 sequences are SNHLY and FYNNEI. This CDR3 is built from 14 residues. The CDR3: CASRDRELLYGYTF. Here the CDR3 DNA reads TGTGCCAGCAGAGACAGGGAACTACTCTATGGCTACACCTTC. The entire variable domain, with the rest obtained from reference TRBV2 and TRBJ1-2, is as follows: EPEVTQTPSHQVTQMGQEVILRCVPISNHLYFYWYRQILGQKVEFLVSFYNNEISEKSEIFDDQFSVERPDGSNFTLKIRSTKLEDSAMYFCASRDRELLYGYTFGSGTRLTVV.

The V and J genes are TRBV9 and TRBJ1-6; maybe TRBD1 (5 bases). V lost 4 bases to trimming and J lost 9 bases, with 17 bases between them. Germline CDR1 and CDR2: SGDLS and YYNGEE. This CDR3 has 15 amino acids. CDR3 loop: CASSPGQGVVSPLHF. DNA of the CDR3: TGTGCCAGCAGCCCAGGGCAGGGTGTAGTTTCACCCCTCCACTTT.

The V and J genes are TRBV5-4 and TRBJ1-3; D remains unclear. V was trimmed by 1 base and J by 1 base, leaving 6 bases between them. Germline V CDR1 and CDR2: SGHNT, YYREEE (reference sequence). The CDR3 runs 14 residues. The CDR3 reads CASSLTGSGNTIYF. The CDR3 DNA sequence: TGTGCCAGCAGCTTGACTGGTTCTGGAAACACCATATATTTT.

This rearrangement joins TRBV5-6 to TRBJ1-3; D perhaps matches TRBD1 (5 bases). The CDR3 contains 17 residues. The V gene's germline CDR1 is SGHDT and CDR2 YYEEEE. Trimming stripped 1 base from V and 0 bases from J, with 14 bases between. CDR3 region: CASSLLTGEISGNTIYF. CDR3 sequence (DNA): TGTGCCAGCAGCTTGTTAACAGGCGAAATCTCTGGAAACACCATATATTTT.